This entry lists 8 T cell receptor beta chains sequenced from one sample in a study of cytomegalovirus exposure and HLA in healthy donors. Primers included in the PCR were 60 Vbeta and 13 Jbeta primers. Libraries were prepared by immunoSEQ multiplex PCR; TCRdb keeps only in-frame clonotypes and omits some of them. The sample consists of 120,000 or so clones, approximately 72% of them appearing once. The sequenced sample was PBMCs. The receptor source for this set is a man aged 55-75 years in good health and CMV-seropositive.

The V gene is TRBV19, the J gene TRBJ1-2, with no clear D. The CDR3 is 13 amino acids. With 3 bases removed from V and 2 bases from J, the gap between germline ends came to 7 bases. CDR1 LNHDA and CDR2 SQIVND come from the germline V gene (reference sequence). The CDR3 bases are TGTGCCAGTAGTATGCGGGCCAACTATGGCTACACCTTC. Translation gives CASSMRANYGYTF.

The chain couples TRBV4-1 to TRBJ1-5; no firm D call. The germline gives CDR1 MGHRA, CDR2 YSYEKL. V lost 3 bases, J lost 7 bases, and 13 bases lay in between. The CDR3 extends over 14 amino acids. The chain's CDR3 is CASSQGELGQPQHF. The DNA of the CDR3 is TGCGCCAGCAGCCAGGGAGAATTGGGCCAGCCCCAGCATTTT.

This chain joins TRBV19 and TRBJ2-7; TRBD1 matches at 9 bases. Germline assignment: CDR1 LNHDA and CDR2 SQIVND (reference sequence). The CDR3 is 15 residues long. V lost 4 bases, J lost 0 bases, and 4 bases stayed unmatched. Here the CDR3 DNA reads TGTGCCAGTAGTAGGACAGGGGACCTCTCCTACGAGCAGTACTTC. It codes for CASSRTGDLSYEQYF.

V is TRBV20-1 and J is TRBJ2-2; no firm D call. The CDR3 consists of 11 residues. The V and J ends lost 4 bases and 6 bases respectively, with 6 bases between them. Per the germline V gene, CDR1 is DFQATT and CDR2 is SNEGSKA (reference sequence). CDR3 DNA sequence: TGCAGTGCTACCTCCCCCGGGGAGCTGTTTTTT. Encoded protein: CSATSPGELFF.

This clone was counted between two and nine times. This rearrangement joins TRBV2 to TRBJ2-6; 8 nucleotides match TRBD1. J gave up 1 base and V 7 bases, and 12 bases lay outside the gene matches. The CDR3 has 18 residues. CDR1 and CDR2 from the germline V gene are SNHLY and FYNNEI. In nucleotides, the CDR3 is TGTGCCAGCACAGTGTCCCCAGGGGGCTGGTCTGGGGCCAACGTCCTGACTTTC. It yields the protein CASTVSPGGWSGANVLTF. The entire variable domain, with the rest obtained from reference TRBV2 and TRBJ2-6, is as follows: EPEVTQTPSHQVTQMGQEVILRCVPISNHLYFYWYRQILGQKVEFLVSFYNNEISEKSEIFDDQFSVERPDGSNFTLKIRSTKLEDSAMYFCASTVSPGGWSGANVLTFGAGSRLTVL.

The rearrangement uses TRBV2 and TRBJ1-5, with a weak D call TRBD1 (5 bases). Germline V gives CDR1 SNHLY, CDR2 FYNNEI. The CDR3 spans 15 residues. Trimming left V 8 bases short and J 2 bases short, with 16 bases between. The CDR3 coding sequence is TGTGCCAGCGATTTCTCCAGCAGGGGCAATCAGCCCCAGCATTTT. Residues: CASDFSSRGNQPQHF.

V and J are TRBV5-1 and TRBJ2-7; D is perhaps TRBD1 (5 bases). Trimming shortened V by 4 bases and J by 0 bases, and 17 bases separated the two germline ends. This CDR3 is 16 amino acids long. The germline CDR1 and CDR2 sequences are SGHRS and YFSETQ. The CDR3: CASSGSGFWGSYEQYF. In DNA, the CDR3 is TGCGCCAGCAGCGGCTCAGGGTTTTGGGGCTCCTACGAGCAGTACTTC.

The CDR3 DNA sequence: TGTGCCAGCAGCAAAGTGGGGGCCAGTGGGGGTGGATATGGCTACACCTTC. Translation: CASSKVGASGGGYGYTF. V is TRBV21-1 and J is TRBJ1-2; the tabulated D call, TRBD1, remains unverified against the DNA. TRBV21-1 is listed as a pseudogene. This CDR3 comprises 17 residues.